The 12 T cell receptor beta chains given below trace back to one sample, sequenced in a study of blood T cell repertoires in COVID-19. Repertoires were generated with immunoSEQ multiplex PCR, while TCRdb's copy carries only in-frame clones and drops some. Among about 83,000 clones listed, around nine tenths were seen once. Sequencing was done on a sample of peripheral blood. These receptors came from a man older than 75 with active or convalescent COVID-19.

The CDR3 nucleotides are TGTGCCTGGAGTCGACAGGGGGCAGGTACCTTC. Its protein is CAWSRQGAGTF. The rearrangement links TRBV30 to TRBJ1-2; 10 positions agree with TRBD1. The CDR3 covers 11 residues. The germline V gene has CDR1 GTSNPN and CDR2 SVGIG (reference sequence). Trimming removed 2 bases from V and 14 bases from J; junction bases left unmatched: 5.

The chain couples TRBV27 to TRBJ2-5, with 12 positions matching TRBD2. Trimming cost V 2 bases and J 5 bases; bases outside gene matches: 3. Germline lookup yields CDR1 MNHEY and CDR2 SMNVEV (reference sequence). This CDR3 contains 15 residues. The CDR3 here is CASSLRLAGVETQYF. The CDR3 coding sequence is TGTGCCAGCAGTTTAAGACTAGCGGGAGTCGAGACCCAGTACTTC.

The genes are TRBV7-9 and TRBJ2-1, with 13 bases fitting TRBD2. J gave up 6 bases and V 4 bases, and 6 bases lay outside the gene matches. The CDR3 contains 16 residues. The germline CDR1 and CDR2 sequences are SEHNR and FQNEAQ (reference sequence). The CDR3 loop reads CASSSRTSGSGNEQFF. For the CDR3, the DNA is TGTGCCAGCAGCTCCAGGACTAGCGGGAGTGGCAATGAGCAGTTCTTC. Full variable domain (rest looked up from reference TRBV7-9 and TRBJ2-1): DTGVSQNPRHKITKRGQNVTFRCDPISEHNRLYWYRQTLGQGPEFLTYFQNEAQLEKSRLLSDRFSAERPKGSFSTLEIQRTEQGDSAMYLCASSSRTSGSGNEQFFGPGTRLTVL.

This clone showed up just a few times. The gene calls are TRBV27 and TRBJ2-3, with a possible D match to TRBD1 (6 bases). Trimming removed 3 bases from V and 6 bases from J, with 13 bases in between. CDR1 and CDR2 from the germline V gene are MNHEY and SMNVEV (reference sequence). This CDR3 contains 14 residues. The DNA of the CDR3 is TGTGCCAGCAGTTTGGCCAGGGGTGTGGATACGCAGTATTTT. It specifies CASSLARGVDTQYF.

The chain uses TRBV5-1 and TRBJ2-3; the D gene is possibly TRBD2 (5 bases). Germline CDR1 reads SGHRS; CDR2 reads YFSETQ. The CDR3 totals 17 residues. V lost 2 bases and J lost 7, with 23 bases in between. CDR3 sequence reads: CASSFLFQTEVLNTQYF. As DNA, the CDR3 is TGCGCCAGCAGCTTCTTATTCCAGACGGAGGTCCTAAATACGCAGTATTTT. Filled out from reference TRBV5-1 and TRBJ2-3, the complete variable domain reads KAGVTQTPRYLIKTRGQQVTLSCSPISGHRSVSWYQQTPGQGLQFLFEYFSETQRNKGNFPGRFSGRQFSNSRSEMNVSTLELGDSALYLCASSFLFQTEVLNTQYFGPGTRLTVL.

The chain couples TRBV24-1 to TRBJ2-5; 10 bases line up with TRBD1. Germline V gives CDR1 KGHDR, CDR2 SFDVKD. The V gene end was trimmed by 3 bases and the J gene end by 5 bases; junction bases not matched to a gene: 5. The CDR3 has 15 amino acids. This CDR3 is CATSDPGQGVETQYF. The CDR3 DNA reads TGTGCCACCAGTGATCCTGGACAGGGGGTCGAGACCCAGTACTTC.

The chain couples TRBV7-7 to TRBJ2-1, with 9 positions matching TRBD1. The ends lost 5 bases at V and 2 bases at J; junction bases unmatched: 4. This CDR3 has 15 amino acids. Per germline, CDR1 SSHAT and CDR2 FNYEAQ (reference sequence). DNA for the CDR3: TGTGCCAGCAGCCGGGACAGGGAACCCTACAATGAGCAGTTCTTC. This codes for CASSRDREPYNEQFF. Full variable domain (rest looked up from reference TRBV7-7 and TRBJ2-1): GAGVSQSPRYKVTKRGQDVTLRCDPISSHATLYWYQQALGQGPEFLTYFNYEAQPDKSGLPSDRFSAERPEGSISTLTIQRTEQRDSAMYRCASSRDREPYNEQFFGPGTRLTVL.

This rearrangement joins TRBV25-1 to TRBJ2-1; weak D call: TRBD1 (6 bases). The CDR3 consists of 15 residues. The V and J ends lost 0 bases and 9 bases respectively, with 15 bases between them. Germline V gives CDR1 MGHDK, CDR2 SYGVNS. As DNA, the CDR3 is TGTGCCAGCAGTGAATATATTCAGGTGGGGGCTGAGCAGTTCTTC. This gives the protein CASSEYIQVGAEQFF. The complete variable domain, with remaining parts taken from reference TRBV25-1 and TRBJ2-1, reads EADIYQTPRYLVIGTGKKITLECSQTMGHDKMYWYQQDPGMELHLIHYSYGVNSTEKGDLSSESTVSRIRTEHFPLTLESARPSHTSQYLCASSEYIQVGAEQFFGPGTRLTVL.

The gene calls are TRBV6-5 and TRBJ1-5; D ambiguous. The CDR3 loop spans 15 amino acids. The germline V and J ends were trimmed by 5 bases and 0 bases, with 11 bases remaining between them. The V gene's germline CDR1 is MNHEY and CDR2 SVGAGI. CDR3 residues: CASSHPVDSNQPQHF. The CDR3 bases are TGTGCCAGCAGTCACCCAGTCGATAGCAATCAGCCCCAGCATTTT.

The V call is TRBV19, the J call TRBJ1-3; D ambiguous. V gave up 7 bases and J gave up 1 base, with 8 bases separating them. The germline gives CDR1 LNHDA, CDR2 SQIVND (reference sequence). The CDR3 is made up of 13 amino acids. CDR3 bases: TGTGCCAGTATCCGGAGTTCTGGAAACACCATATATTTT. This sequence encodes CASIRSSGNTIYF.

The genes are TRBV18 and TRBJ1-1; the D gene is possibly TRBD1 (5 bases). This CDR3 comprises 14 residues. Looked up from germline, CDR1 is KGHSH and CDR2 is LQKENI. The germline V and J ends were trimmed by 2 bases and 2 bases, with 9 bases remaining between them. CDR3 in DNA: TGTGCCAGCTCACCAACGCAGGGAAACACTGAAGCTTTCTTT. It specifies CASSPTQGNTEAFF.

The chain carries TRBV5-1 and TRBJ2-2, with D possibly TRBD1 on 6 matching bases. The length of the CDR3 is 14 residues. Trimming stripped 7 bases from V and 5 bases from J, with 15 bases between. Germline assignment: CDR1 SGHRS and CDR2 YFSETQ. The CDR3 reads CASQNREGTGELFF. The CDR3 coding sequence is TGCGCCAGCCAGAACAGGGAAGGGACCGGGGAGCTGTTTTTT.